The following is a T cell receptor (beta chain) sequence with its context. What it recognizes is unknown. Germline values: CDR1 SGHAT, CDR2 FQNNGV. The length of the CDR3 is 12 residues. The V segment lost 5 bases and the J segment 11 bases; nucleotides outside the gene matches: 8. The record originates from a study of tumor-infiltrating lymphocytes in localized non-small cell lung cancer. About the research overall: From each patient, both tumor and uninvolved lung, non-adjacent to tumor, were sampled. Points from the study as a whole: No link was found between tumor T-cell fraction and recurrence-free survival. TCR sequencing covered a subset of patients with enough tissue. No T-cell fraction difference was seen between IM1 and IM2 tumors.

The data were produced by immunoSEQ multiplex PCR, yet TCRdb's version contains in-frame clones alone and is incomplete. The table records 12,000 or so clones, about 78% of them present only once. This chain connects TRBV11-2 to TRBJ1-1; 7 bases are shared with TRBD1. The sequenced material came from lung tumor tissue. The sequence derives from a human donor with non-small cell lung cancer. The CDR3 nucleotides are TGTGCCAGCAGCCGCGACAGGGAGCGGGCTTTCTTT. Its protein product is CASSRDRERAFF.